One and the same sample provided the 8 T cell receptor beta chains below, sequenced in a study of cytomegalovirus exposure and HLA in healthy donors. Primers included in the PCR were 60 Vbeta and 13 Jbeta primers. Measured with immunoSEQ multiplex PCR; TCRdb has only the in-frame clones, and not every one. The sample lists approximately 140,000 clones; 60% to 80% were seen once. Sequenced input: PBMCs. The receptors originated from a woman in her fifties or sixties in good health and CMV-seropositive.

The chain has TRBV29-1 and TRBJ1-4, with 9 bases identical to TRBD1. Per the germline V gene, CDR1 is SQVTM and CDR2 is ANQGSEA. The CDR3 totals 13 residues. The ends lost 3 bases at V and 10 bases at J; junction bases unmatched: 6. The CDR3 here is CSVERQGDGKLFF. In DNA, the CDR3 is TGCAGCGTTGAGAGACAGGGGGACGGAAAACTGTTTTTT.

This clone was observed a few times. The J gene is TRBJ1-3, the V gene TRBV5-1, with D perhaps matching TRBD1 (5 bases). Trimming cost V 4 bases and J 0 bases, with 11 bases left between them. Germline V gene lookup returns CDR1 SGHRS and CDR2 YFSETQ. The CDR3 consists of 15 residues. CDR3 loop: CASSVQASSGNTIYF. CDR3 nucleotides: TGCGCCAGCAGCGTACAGGCTAGCTCTGGAAACACCATATATTTT.

With regard to this clone: One end of the junction varies from germline; a read error may be responsible. This chain connects TRBV19 to TRBJ1-2; maybe TRBD1 (6 bases). Germline V gene lookup returns CDR1 LNHDA and CDR2 SQIVND (reference sequence). The length of the CDR3 is 16 residues. The CDR3 sequence is CVSSRLWPPGTYGYTF. As DNA, the CDR3 is TGTGTCAGTAGTCGACTGTGGCCTCCAGGGACATACGGCTACACCTTC.

V gene TRBV25-1 combines with J gene TRBJ1-1; D is possibly TRBD1 (6 bases). This CDR3 is 15 amino acids long. In germline, CDR1 is MGHDK, CDR2 SYGVNS. The V end was cut by 3 bases, the J end by 0 bases, with 11 bases between. Written as DNA, the CDR3 is TGTGCCAGCAGTGATGGACAGCCCCTGAACACTGAAGCTTTCTTT. Protein: CASSDGQPLNTEAFF.

The genes are TRBV7-2 and TRBJ2-1; 9 nucleotides line up with TRBD2. Germline V gives CDR1 SGHTA, CDR2 FQGNSA. The CDR3 runs to 15 residues. The J segment lost 3 bases and the V segment lost 1 base, leaving 1 base of the junction unmatched. DNA of the CDR3: TGTGCCAGCAGCTTAGGGCGGGGGGGCTACAATGAGCAGTTCTTC. Amino acids: CASSLGRGGYNEQFF. The full variable domain, rest sourced from reference TRBV7-2 and TRBJ2-1, is GAGVSQSPSNKVTEKGKDVELRCDPISGHTALYWYRQSLGQGLEFLIYFQGNSAPDKSGLPSDRFSAERTGGSVSTLTIQRTQQEDSAVYLCASSLGRGGYNEQFFGPGTRLTVL.

V usage is TRBV5-6 and J usage is TRBJ2-2; D uncertain. V was pared by 0 bases and J by 2 bases, with 8 bases between. Germline V CDR1 and CDR2: SGHDT, YYEEEE. This CDR3 has 15 amino acids. The CDR3 DNA reads as TGTGCCAGCAGCTTGGAATCGACAAACACCGGGGAGCTGTTTTTT. It codes for CASSLESTNTGELFF.

The chain is built from TRBV7-6 and TRBJ1-1, with TRBD1 identical over 8 bases. Trimming removed 4 bases from V and 0 bases from J; junction bases left unmatched: 1. This CDR3 contains 14 residues. CDR1 and CDR2 from the germline V gene are SGHVS and FNYEAQ. The CDR3: CASSSDRVNTEAFF. As DNA, the CDR3 is TGTGCCAGCAGCTCGGACAGGGTGAACACTGAAGCTTTCTTT.

This clone occurred a few times. This rearrangement joins TRBV7-3 to TRBJ2-3; tentative D call: TRBD2 (6 bases). Trimming removed 4 bases from V and 1 base from J, with 9 bases in between. Germline values: CDR1 SGHTA, CDR2 FQGTGA. The CDR3 loop spans 14 amino acids. The CDR3 region has the DNA TGTGCCAGCAGCTCGTGGGGGGGCACAGATACGCAGTATTTT. Its protein is CASSSWGGTDTQYF.